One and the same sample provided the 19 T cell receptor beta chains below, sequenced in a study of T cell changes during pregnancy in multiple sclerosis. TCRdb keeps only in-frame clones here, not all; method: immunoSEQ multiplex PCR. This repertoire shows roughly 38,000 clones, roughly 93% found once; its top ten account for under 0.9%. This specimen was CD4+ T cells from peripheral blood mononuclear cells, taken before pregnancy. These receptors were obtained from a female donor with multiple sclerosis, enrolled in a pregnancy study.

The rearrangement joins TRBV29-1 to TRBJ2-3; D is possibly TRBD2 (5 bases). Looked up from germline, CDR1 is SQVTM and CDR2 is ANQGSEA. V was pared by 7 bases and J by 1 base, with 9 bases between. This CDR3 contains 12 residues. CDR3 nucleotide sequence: TGCAGCGGCGGGCGGGGCACAGATACGCAGTATTTT. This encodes CSGGRGTDTQYF.

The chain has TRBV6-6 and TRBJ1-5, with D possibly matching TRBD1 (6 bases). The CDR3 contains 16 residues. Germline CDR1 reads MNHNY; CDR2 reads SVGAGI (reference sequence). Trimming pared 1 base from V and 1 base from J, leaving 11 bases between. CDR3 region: CASSYLGQLSNQPQHF. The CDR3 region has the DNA TGTGCCAGCAGTTACTTGGGACAACTAAGCAATCAGCCCCAGCATTTT.

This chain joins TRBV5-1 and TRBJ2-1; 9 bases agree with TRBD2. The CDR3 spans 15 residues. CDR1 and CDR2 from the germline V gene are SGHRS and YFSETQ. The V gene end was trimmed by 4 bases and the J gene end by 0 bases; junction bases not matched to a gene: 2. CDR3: CASSSSGGSYNEQFF. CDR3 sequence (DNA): TGCGCCAGCAGCAGTAGCGGGGGCTCCTACAATGAGCAGTTCTTC.

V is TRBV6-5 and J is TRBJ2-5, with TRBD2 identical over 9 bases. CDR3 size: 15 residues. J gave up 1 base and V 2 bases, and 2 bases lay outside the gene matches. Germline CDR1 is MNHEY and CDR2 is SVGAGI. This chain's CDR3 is CASSYGTSSQETQYF. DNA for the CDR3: TGTGCCAGCAGTTACGGGACTAGCAGCCAAGAGACCCAGTACTTC.

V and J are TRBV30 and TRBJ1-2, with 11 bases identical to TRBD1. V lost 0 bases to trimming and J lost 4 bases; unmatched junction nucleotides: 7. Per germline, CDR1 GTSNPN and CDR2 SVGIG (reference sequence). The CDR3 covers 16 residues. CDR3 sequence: CAWSVPGTGGSYGYTF. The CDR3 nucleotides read TGTGCCTGGAGTGTACCGGGGACAGGGGGGTCCTATGGCTACACCTTC. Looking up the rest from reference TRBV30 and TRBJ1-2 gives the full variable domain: SQTIHQWPATLVQPVGSPLSLECTVEGTSNPNLYWYRQAAGRGLQLLFYSVGIGQISSEVPQNLSASRPQDRQFILSSKKLLLSDSGFYLCAWSVPGTGGSYGYTFGSGTRLTVV.

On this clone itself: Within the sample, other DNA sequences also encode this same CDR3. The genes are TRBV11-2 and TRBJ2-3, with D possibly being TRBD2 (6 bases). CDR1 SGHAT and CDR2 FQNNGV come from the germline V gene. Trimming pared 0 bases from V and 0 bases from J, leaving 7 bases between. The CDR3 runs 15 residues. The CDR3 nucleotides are TGTGCCAGCAGCTTAGATGGGGGGAGCACAGATACGCAGTATTTT. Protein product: CASSLDGGSTDTQYF.

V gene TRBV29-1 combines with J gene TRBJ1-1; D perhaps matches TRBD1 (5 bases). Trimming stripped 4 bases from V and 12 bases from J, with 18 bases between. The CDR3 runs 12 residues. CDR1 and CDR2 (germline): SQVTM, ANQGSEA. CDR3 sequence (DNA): TGCAGCGTTGTGCAGGGACTGGTCGGACCTTTCTTT. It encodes CSVVQGLVGPFF.

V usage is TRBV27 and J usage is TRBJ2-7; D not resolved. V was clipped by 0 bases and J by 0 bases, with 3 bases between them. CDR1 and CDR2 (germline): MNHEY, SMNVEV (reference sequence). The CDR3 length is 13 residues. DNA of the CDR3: TGTGCCAGCAGTTTATCCCTCTCCTACGAGCAGTACTTC. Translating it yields CASSLSLSYEQYF.

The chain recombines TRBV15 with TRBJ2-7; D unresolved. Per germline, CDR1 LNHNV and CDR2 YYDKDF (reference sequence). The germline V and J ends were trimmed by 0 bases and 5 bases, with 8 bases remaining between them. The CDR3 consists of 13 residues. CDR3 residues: CATSRDLGHEQYF. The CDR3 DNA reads TGTGCCACCAGCAGAGATCTGGGCCACGAGCAGTACTTC.

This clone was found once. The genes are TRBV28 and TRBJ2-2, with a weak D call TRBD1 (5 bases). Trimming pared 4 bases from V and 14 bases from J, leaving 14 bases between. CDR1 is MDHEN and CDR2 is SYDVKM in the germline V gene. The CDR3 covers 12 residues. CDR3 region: CASSSQGRGLFF. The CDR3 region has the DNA TGTGCCAGCAGTTCCCAGGGAAGGGGCCTGTTTTTT.

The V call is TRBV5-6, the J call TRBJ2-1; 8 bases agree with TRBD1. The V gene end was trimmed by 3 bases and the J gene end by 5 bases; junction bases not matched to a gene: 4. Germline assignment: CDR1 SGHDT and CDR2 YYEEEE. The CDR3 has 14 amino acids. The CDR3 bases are TGTGCCAGCAGCTGGACAGGGTTCGACAATGAGCAGTTCTTC. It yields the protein CASSWTGFDNEQFF.

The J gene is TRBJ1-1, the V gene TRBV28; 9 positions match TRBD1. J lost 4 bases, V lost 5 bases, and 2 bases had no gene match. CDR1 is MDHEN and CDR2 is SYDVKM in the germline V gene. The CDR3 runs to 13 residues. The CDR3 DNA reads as TGTGCCAGCAGTGGGACAGGGTTCACTGAAGCTTTCTTT. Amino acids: CASSGTGFTEAFF.

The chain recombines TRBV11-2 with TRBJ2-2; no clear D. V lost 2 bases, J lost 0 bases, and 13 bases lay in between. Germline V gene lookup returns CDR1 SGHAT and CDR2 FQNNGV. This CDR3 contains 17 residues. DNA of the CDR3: TGTGCCAGCAGCTTAAGCCCAAGACTCGCGAACACCGGGGAGCTGTTTTTT. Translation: CASSLSPRLANTGELFF. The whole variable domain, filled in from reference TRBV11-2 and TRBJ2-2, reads EAGVAQSPRYKIIEKRQSVAFWCNPISGHATLYWYQQILGQGPKLLIQFQNNGVVDDSQLPKDRFSAERLKGVDSTLKIQPAKLEDSAVYLCASSLSPRLANTGELFFGEGSRLTVL.

CDR3 bases: TGTGCCAGCAGCTGGGGACTAGGGAACGGTGAGCAGTTCTTC. Its translation: CASSWGLGNGEQFF. The chain has TRBV7-2 and TRBJ2-1; 8 bases align to TRBD2. J was trimmed by 9 bases and V by 4 bases; bases with no gene match: 8. Germline CDR1 is SGHTA and CDR2 is FQGNSA. The CDR3 sequence is 14 residues long.

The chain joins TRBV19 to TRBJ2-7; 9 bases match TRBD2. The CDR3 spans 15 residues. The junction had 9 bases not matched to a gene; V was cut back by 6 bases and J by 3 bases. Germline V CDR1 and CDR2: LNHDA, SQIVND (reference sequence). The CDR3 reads CASSLGLAHHYEQYF. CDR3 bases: TGTGCCAGTAGCCTCGGACTAGCGCATCACTACGAGCAGTACTTC.

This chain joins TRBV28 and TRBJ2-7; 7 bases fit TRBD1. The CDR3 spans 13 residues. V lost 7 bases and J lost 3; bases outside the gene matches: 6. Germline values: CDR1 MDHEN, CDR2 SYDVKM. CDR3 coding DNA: TGTGCCAGCACTAGACAGGGAAACTACGAGCAGTACTTC. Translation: CASTRQGNYEQYF.

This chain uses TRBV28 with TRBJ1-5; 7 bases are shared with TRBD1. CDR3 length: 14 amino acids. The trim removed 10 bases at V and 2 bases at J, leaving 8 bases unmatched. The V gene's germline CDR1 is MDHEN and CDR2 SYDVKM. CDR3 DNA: TGTGCCACTAGAGGGGGCCTCCGCAATCAGCCCCAGCATTTT. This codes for CATRGGLRNQPQHF.

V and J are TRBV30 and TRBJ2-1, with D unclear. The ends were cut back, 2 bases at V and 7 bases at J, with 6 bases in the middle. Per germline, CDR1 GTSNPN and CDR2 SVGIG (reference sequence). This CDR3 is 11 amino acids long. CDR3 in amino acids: CAWSFPNEQFF. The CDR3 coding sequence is TGTGCCTGGAGTTTTCCTAATGAGCAGTTCTTC.

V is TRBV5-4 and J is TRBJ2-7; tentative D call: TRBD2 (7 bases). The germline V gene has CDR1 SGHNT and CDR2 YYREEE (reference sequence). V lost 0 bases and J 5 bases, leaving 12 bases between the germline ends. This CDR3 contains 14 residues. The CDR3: CASSLAAGQNEQYF. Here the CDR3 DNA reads TGTGCCAGCAGCTTGGCAGCGGGACAAAACGAGCAGTACTTC.